The source of this T cell receptor beta chain is a study of T cell repertoires in cytomegalovirus infection (dated by TCRdb to the late 2010s). For the study in its entirety: The HLA type of each donor mattered for the analysis, because public TCR beta signatures pointed to carriage of CMV infection along with the matching HLA type. Overall study results and their limits: The ex vivo response was dominated by HLA-C-restricted CMV-specific TCR beta clonotypes, and the single most frequent clonotype in two of eight donors was supplied by these HLA-C-restricted clonotypes. Carriers of CMV infection plus the relevant HLA type were discriminated by the cumulative frequency of public TCR beta family members in the study cohort and in an independent roughly 370-donor cohort.

Instrument on record: Illumina HiSeq 1500. In-frame beta chains were kept once TCRdb had trimmed the public reads at Q25 with fastp and called clones with MiXCR. Each record represents a unique CDR3 protein, reported with the most common genes and DNA among its rows. Within this sample are fewer than 400,000 distinct CDR3 sequences, with 15% to 20% of them counted one time only. Jointly, the top ten make up 7.5% to 9% of the sample. From cysteine to phenylalanine, the CDR3 is 12 amino acids long. The kept DNA is CDR3 alone, 36 bases in frame from the first base. The V and J ends are trimmed by 3 bases and 7 bases, leaving 13 bases between them. Taken from the germline V gene (reference sequence), the CDR1 and CDR2 loops are DFQATT and SNEGSKA. Notes on this clonotype: Its antigen specificity is not known. No base qualities exist here, and no much larger clone lies one base off it.

The sequence joins TRBV20-1 to TRBJ2-7, with the identity of the D gene unclear. The clonotype comes from a human donor in good health (CMV status not recorded). Some clones in this sample may be carry-over from other donors' samples. Sequences were obtained from PBMCs. The DNA sequence is TGCAGTGCTAGGCCCCGCCCTGGGGAGCAGTACTTC. The resulting protein is CSARPRPGEQYF.